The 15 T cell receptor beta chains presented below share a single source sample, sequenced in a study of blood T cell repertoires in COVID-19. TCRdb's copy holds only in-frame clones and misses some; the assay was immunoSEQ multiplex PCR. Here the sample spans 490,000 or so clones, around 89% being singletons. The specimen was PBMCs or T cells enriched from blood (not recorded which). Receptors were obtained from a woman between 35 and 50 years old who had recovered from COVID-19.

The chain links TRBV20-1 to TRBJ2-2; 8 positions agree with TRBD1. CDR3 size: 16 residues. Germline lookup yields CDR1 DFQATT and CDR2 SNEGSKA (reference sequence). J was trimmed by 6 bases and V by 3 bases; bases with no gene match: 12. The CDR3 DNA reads TGCAGTGCTAGTGGGCCCCAGGGGGCTCGAGCCGGGGAGCTGTTTTTT. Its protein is CSASGPQGARAGELFF.

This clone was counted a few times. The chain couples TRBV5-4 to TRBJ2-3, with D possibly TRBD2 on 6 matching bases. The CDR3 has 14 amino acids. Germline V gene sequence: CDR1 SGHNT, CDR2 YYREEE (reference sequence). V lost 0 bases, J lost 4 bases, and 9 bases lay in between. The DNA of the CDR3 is TGTGCCAGCAGCTTGGACGGGAGACCAGATACGCAGTATTTT. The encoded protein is CASSLDGRPDTQYF.

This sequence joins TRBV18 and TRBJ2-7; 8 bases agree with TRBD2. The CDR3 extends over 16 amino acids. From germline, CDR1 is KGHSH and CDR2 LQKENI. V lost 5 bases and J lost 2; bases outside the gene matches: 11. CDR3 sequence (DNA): TGTGCCAGCTCAGCTCTGGGTACTAGCGGAACCTACGAGCAGTACTTC. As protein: CASSALGTSGTYEQYF. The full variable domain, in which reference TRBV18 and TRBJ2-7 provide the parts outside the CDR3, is NAGVMQNPRHLVRRRGQEARLRCSPMKGHSHVYWYRQLPEEGLKFMVYLQKENIIDESGMPKERFSAEFPKEGPSILRIQQVVRGDSAAYFCASSALGTSGTYEQYFGPGTRLTVT.

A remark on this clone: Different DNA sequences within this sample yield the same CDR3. The chain's CDR3 is CASSLTDNQPQHF. Written as DNA, the CDR3 is TGTGCCAGCAGTTTGACAGACAATCAGCCCCAGCATTTT. The chain uses TRBV12-3 or TRBV12-4 and TRBJ1-5; D is possibly TRBD1 (5 bases). There are 13 residues in the CDR3. Trimming stripped 3 bases from V and 3 bases from J, with 6 bases between.

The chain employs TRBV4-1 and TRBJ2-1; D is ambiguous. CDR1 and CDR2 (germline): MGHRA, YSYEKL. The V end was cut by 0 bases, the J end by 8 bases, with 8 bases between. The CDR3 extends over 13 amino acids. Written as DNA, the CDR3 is TGCGCCAGCAGCCAAGATTTGAGAGATGAGCAGTTCTTC. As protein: CASSQDLRDEQFF.

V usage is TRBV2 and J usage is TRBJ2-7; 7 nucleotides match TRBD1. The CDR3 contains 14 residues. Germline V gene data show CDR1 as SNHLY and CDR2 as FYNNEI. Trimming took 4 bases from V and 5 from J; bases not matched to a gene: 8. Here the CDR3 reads CASSGGQLSHEQYF. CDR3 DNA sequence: TGTGCCAGCAGTGGGGGACAGCTGTCCCACGAGCAGTACTTC.

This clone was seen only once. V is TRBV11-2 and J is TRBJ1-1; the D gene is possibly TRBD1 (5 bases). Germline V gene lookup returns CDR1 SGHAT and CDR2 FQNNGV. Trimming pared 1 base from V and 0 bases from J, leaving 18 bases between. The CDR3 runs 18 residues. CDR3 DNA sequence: TGTGCCAGCAGCTTAGGCTTACAGGCGACCCCCATGAACACTGAAGCTTTCTTT. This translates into CASSLGLQATPMNTEAFF.

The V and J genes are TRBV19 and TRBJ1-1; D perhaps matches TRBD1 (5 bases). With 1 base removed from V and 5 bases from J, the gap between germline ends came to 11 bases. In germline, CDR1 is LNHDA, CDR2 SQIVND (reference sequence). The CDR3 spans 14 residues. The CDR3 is CASSIGGAGTEAFF. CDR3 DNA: TGTGCCAGTAGTATAGGGGGCGCTGGGACTGAAGCTTTCTTT.

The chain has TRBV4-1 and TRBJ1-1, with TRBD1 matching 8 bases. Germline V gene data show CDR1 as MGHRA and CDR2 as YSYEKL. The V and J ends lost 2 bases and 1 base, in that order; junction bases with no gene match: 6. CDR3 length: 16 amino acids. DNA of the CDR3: TGCGCCAGCAGCCAACCTACCGGGACAGGGAACACTGAAGCTTTCTTT. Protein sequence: CASSQPTGTGNTEAFF.

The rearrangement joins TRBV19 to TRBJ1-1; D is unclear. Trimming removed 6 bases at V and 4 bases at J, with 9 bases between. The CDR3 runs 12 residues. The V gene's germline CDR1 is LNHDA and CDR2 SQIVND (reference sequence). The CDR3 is CASRAAGTEAFF. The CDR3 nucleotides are TGTGCCAGTAGGGCGGCGGGCACTGAAGCTTTCTTT.

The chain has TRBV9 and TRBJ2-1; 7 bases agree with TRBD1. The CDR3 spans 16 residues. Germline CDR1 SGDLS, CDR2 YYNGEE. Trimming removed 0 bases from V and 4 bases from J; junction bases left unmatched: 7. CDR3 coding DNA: TGTGCCAGCAGCGTAGTTGGGACAGTTCTTTACAATGAGCAGTTCTTC. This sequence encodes CASSVVGTVLYNEQFF.

CDR3 bases: TGTGCCAGCAGCTCCCAGGGCCACTCTGGAAACACCATATATTTT. It codes for CASSSQGHSGNTIYF. This chain joins TRBV7-9 and TRBJ1-3; D is possibly TRBD1 (5 bases). Trimming cost V 4 bases and J 0 bases, with 10 bases left between them. This CDR3 is built from 15 residues. The germline gives CDR1 SEHNR, CDR2 FQNEAQ (reference sequence).

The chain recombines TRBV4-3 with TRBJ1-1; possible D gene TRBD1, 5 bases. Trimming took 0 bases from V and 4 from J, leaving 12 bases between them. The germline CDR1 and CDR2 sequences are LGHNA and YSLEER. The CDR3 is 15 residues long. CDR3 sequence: CASSQDSGALTEAFF. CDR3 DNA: TGCGCCAGCAGCCAAGATTCTGGGGCACTCACTGAAGCTTTCTTT.

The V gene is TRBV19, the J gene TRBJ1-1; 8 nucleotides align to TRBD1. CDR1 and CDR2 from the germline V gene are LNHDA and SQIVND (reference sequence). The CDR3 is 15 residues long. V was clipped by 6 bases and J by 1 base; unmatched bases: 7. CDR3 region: CASSPQGAKNTEAFF. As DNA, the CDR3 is TGTGCCAGTAGCCCCCAGGGGGCGAAGAACACTGAAGCTTTCTTT.

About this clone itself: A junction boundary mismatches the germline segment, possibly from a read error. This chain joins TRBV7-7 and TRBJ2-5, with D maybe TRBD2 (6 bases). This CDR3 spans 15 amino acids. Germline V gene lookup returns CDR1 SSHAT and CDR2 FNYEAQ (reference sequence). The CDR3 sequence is CASSLAASGSETQYF. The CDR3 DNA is TGTGCTAGCAGCTTAGCGGCAAGCGGTTCAGAGACCCAGTACTTC. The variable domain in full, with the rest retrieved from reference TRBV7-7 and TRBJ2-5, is GAGVSQSPRYKVTKRGQDVTLRCDPISSHATLYWYQQALGQGPEFLTYFNYEAQPDKSGLPSDRFSAERPEGSISTLTIQRTEQRDSAMYRCASSLAASGSETQYFGPGTRLLVL.